These T cell receptor beta chains were read from a single sample in a study of blood T cell repertoires in COVID-19. Sequencing was performed with immunoSEQ multiplex PCR; in TCRdb, only in-frame clones are kept and a portion is missing. The sample has some 260,000 clones, about 73% seen once. The sequenced sample was peripheral blood. These receptors were taken from a woman of 80 years or more with acute or convalescent COVID-19. The CDR3 runs from the conserved cysteine through the conserved F or W. Clone size is not always given. Where it is, it says once, few, many or a class for expanded clones.

CASSKQGSTGELFF TRBJ2-2 NA TRBV11-2
CATSRDGSGGFYF TRBJ2-5 few TRBV15
CASSQGLAGEPRSYEQYF TRBJ2-7 NA TRBV3-1/TRBV3-2
CASSHAGTGEYEQYF TRBJ2-7 NA TRBV4-3
CASMGRQGGTEAFF TRBJ1-1 NA TRBV19
CASSLATGLGNTIYF TRBJ1-3 NA TRBV5-1
CATQGEESPLHF TRBJ1-6 NA TRBV10-3
CASSVDRGRGNTIYF TRBJ1-3 NA TRBV11-2
CASSYGTGEWPYEQYF TRBJ2-7 few TRBV6-6
CATSRDSSPQPQHF TRBJ1-5 NA TRBV15
CASRFCSGRWETQYF TRBJ2-5 NA TRBV12-2
CASRDRDKNIQYF TRBJ2-4 NA TRBV6-5
CASTQAGGSTDTQYF TRBJ2-3 NA TRBV10-2
CASSRREGSGNTIYF TRBJ1-3 NA TRBV3-1/TRBV3-2
CASRTGTGWRNEQFF TRBJ2-1 NA TRBV6-5
CASSPTGTGSYEQYF TRBJ2-7 NA TRBV5-6
CASSANHQLRDTTTDTQYF TRBJ2-3 NA TRBV21-1
CASSEAGQGGYTF TRBJ1-2 NA TRBV6-1
CASSLSFPGTSYNEQFF TRBJ2-1 NA TRBV27
CASSEGLAGRTDTQYF TRBJ2-3 once TRBV6-1
CASARGAGNQPQHF TRBJ1-5 NA TRBV6-6
CAWDVGGETQYF TRBJ2-5 NA TRBV30
CASSSNSPLGYGYTF TRBJ1-2 NA TRBV6-5
CSASPQGTEKLFF TRBJ1-4 NA TRBV20-1
CASSPRRGAPTDTQYF TRBJ2-3 NA TRBV5-4
CASRVGLAASSTDTQYF TRBJ2-3 once TRBV4-1
CASSLGIGRDGNTIYF TRBJ1-3 NA TRBV7-8